The sequence of this T cell receptor beta chain was determined in a study of T cell responses to AZD1222 COVID-19 vaccine. Whole-study findings and limits: Seropositive AZD1222 recipients at baseline numbered only 6 or 7.

The CDR3 is 13 residues long. Looked up from germline, CDR1 is SGHRS and CDR2 is YFSETQ. Trimming removed 9 bases at V and 3 bases at J, with 15 bases between. A note on this clone: The antigen remains undetermined.

The repertoire was sequenced with immunoSEQ multiplex PCR; TCRdb's copy has only in-frame clones and lacks some. Of 84,000 or so clones listed, approximately 90% were seen once; the top ten hold roughly 32%. This specimen consisted of peripheral blood, obtained on day 0 of AZD1222 vaccination. The sequence was obtained from an adult in good health. The rearrangement joins TRBV5-1 to TRBJ1-2, with D perhaps TRBD1 (5 bases). The CDR3 is CATRAQEDYGYTF. The CDR3 nucleotides read TGCGCCACCAGGGCCCAGGAGGACTATGGCTACACCTTC.